These T cell receptor beta chains were read from a single sample in a study of vaccination and CD4 T cells after COVID-19. A single record per CDR3 protein comes from TCRdb applying MiXCR to the PCR reads. The table records roughly 4,200 distinct CDR3 sequences, approximately 25% of them present only once. Their specific antigens are unknown. Sequences were obtained from CD4+ T cells from blood, cultured in vitro. The receptors originated from a human donor who had recovered from COVID-19. Both conserved end residues are part of each CDR3.

len	v_gene	CDR3aa
13	TRBV11-1	CASSPGGTYGYTF
14	TRBV10-3	CAISVTGDGSPLHF
14	TRBV12-3/TRBV12-4	CASSLGGRQTEAFF
14	TRBV2	CASNRQYGLSEQYF
16	TRBV7-8	CASSLGSGGGYNEQFF
15	TRBV6-1	CASSANRVGWDTIYF
17	TRBV30	CAWSVRAHGLGNSPLHF
13	TRBV9	CASSVEGGNTIYF
11	TRBV7-2	CASSLYLEAFF
12	TRBV20-1	CSGSGEGMGYTF
14	TRBV2	CASSEYADTDTQYF
14	TRBV3-1	CASSQGAGSYEQYF
14	TRBV9	CASSPSTVNTEAFF
12	TRBV20-1	CSARAGNTEAFF
15	TRBV5-4	CASSRPGRHNGEQYF
12	TRBV12-3/TRBV12-4	CAAARANYGYTF
17	TRBV7-3	CASSLWSLAGGTDTQYF
15	TRBV27	CASRLGGSSYNEQFF
13	TRBV30	CACEDSFNSPLHF
12	TRBV6-1	CASRSTGGEQYF
13	TRBV12-3/TRBV12-4	CASSPWDSGGYTF
13	TRBV2	CASSARTGAWAFF
15	TRBV18	CASSPEPDGSYGYTF
17	TRBV27	CASSLYGGEYSNQPQHF
16	TRBV9	CASSVEGSGRLGTQYF
16	TRBV7-8	CASSPVGGPNTGELFF
13	TRBV5-1	CASSWVGGETQYF
16	TRBV23-1	CASSHPAFSLSYEQYF
14	TRBV20-1	CSADPGGNRNTIYF
12	TRBV19	CASSRQNTEAFF
15	TRBV2	CASVGTGSSYNEQFF
17	TRBV7-6	CASSLGLGGGGPDTQYF
14	TRBV6-1	CASRTNKVNQPQHF
15	TRBV19	CASGPKSVLDSPLHF
12	TRBV30	CAWSPIPYEQYF
18	TRBV7-9	CASSLVGKQATNTRELFF
15	TRBV6-1	CASTIVGDAYNEQFF
11	TRBV2	CASQGVYEQYF
15	TRBV6-2/TRBV6-3	CASSYRGPNTGELFF
16	TRBV11-2	CASSRLAGRVGTEAFF
14	TRBV2	CASSEGWTNQAQYF
13	TRBV7-9	CASKASGTDTQYF
16	TRBV27	CASSRKWRGQGEKLFF
14	TRBV27	CASSSRGSNEKLFF
13	TRBV20-1	CSARRGATDTQYF
17	TRBV27	CASSPQGTGARNQPQHF
13	TRBV2	CASSERRDTEAFF
16	TRBV20-1	CSARGDIRGLNEKLFF
13	TRBV4-2	CASSQRTGDEAFF
18	TRBV4-1	CASSQDPVGAGAKNIQYF
16	TRBV6-1	CASTPRGRTSTDTQYF
15	TRBV2	CASTPGLTPGYEQYF
11	TRBV12-3/TRBV12-4	CASSFEETQYF
13	TRBV2	CATKGRIYNEQFF
14	TRBV7-3	CASSLNRRGEQEFF
14	TRBV19	CASSSPIPNQPQHF
12	TRBV10-3	CAISDISDEQYF
14	TRBV11-3	CASSLGQGHETQYF
13	TRBV24-1	CATSDARGEEQFF
14	TRBV27	CASSPGTGNQPQHF